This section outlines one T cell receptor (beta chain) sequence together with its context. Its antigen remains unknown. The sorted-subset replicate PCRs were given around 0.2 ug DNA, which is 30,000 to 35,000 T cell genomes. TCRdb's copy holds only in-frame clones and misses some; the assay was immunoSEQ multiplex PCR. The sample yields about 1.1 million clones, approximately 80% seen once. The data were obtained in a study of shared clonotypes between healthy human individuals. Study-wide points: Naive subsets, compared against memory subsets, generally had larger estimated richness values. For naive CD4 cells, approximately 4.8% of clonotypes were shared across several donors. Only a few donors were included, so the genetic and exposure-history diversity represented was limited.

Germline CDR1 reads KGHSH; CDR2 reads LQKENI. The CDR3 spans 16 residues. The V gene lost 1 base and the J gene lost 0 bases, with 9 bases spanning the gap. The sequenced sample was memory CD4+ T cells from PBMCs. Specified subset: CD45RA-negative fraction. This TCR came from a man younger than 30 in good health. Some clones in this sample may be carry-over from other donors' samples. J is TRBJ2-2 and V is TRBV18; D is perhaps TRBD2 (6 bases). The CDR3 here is CASSPRTGANTGELFF. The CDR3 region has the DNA TGTGCCAGCTCACCACGTACGGGAGCGAACACCGGGGAGCTGTTTTTT. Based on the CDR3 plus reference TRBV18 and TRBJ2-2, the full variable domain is NAGVMQNPRHLVRRRGQEARLRCSPMKGHSHVYWYRQLPEEGLKFMVYLQKENIIDESGMPKERFSAEFPKEGPSILRIQQVVRGDSAAYFCASSPRTGANTGELFFGEGSRLTVL.